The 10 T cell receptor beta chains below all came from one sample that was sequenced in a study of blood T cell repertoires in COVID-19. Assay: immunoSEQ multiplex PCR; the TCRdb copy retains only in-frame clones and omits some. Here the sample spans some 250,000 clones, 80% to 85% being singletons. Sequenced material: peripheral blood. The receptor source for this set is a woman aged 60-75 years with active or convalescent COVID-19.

Here the CDR3 reads CATSLTYYGTSGGTEQFF. The CDR3 bases are TGTGCCACCAGCCTTACTTACTATGGGACTAGCGGGGGAACTGAGCAGTTCTTC. The chain combines TRBV15 with TRBJ2-1, with 14 bases matching TRBD2. V lost 5 bases, J lost 9 bases, and 15 bases stayed unmatched. CDR3 length equals 18 residues. CDR1 is LNHNV, CDR2 YYDKDF, per germline (reference sequence).

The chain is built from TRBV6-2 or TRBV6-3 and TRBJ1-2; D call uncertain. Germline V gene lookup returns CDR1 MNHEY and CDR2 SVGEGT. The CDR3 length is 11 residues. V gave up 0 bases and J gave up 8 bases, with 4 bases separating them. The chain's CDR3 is CASSYSHGYTF. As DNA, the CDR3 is TGTGCCAGCAGTTACTCACACGGCTACACCTTC.

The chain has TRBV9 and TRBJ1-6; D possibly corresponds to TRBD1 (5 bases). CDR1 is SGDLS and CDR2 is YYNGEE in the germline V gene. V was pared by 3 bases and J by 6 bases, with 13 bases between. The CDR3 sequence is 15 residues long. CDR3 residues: CASSARGGINSPLHF. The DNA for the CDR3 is TGTGCCAGCAGCGCCCGGGGCGGGATTAATTCACCCCTCCACTTT.

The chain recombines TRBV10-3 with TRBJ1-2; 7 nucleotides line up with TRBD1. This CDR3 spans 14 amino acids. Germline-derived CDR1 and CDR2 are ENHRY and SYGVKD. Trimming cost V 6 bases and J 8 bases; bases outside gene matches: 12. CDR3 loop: CAISDNRGRGGYTF. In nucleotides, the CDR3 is TGTGCCATCAGCGATAACAGGGGCAGGGGGGGCTACACCTTC.

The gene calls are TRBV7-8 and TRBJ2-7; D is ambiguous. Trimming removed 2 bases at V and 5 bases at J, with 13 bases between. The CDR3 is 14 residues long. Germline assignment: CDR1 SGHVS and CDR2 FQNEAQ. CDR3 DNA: TGTGCCAGCAGCTTAAAGAGGTCTCTGGACGAGCAGTACTTC. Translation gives CASSLKRSLDEQYF.

CDR3 DNA: TGTGCCAGCAGCCCCCACGGCACAGGGCGAGCAACTAATGAAAAACTGTTTTTT. Residues: CASSPHGTGRATNEKLFF. The rearrangement uses TRBV11-2 and TRBJ1-4, with D possibly TRBD1 on 6 matching bases. This CDR3 has 18 residues. V lost 5 bases and J 0 bases, leaving 19 bases between the germline ends. The germline gives CDR1 SGHAT, CDR2 FQNNGV.

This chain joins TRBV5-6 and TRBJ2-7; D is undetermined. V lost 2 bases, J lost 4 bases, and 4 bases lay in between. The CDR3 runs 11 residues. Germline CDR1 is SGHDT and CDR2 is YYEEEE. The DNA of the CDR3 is TGTGCCAGCAGCTTCGAGTACGAGCAGTACTTC. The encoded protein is CASSFEYEQYF.

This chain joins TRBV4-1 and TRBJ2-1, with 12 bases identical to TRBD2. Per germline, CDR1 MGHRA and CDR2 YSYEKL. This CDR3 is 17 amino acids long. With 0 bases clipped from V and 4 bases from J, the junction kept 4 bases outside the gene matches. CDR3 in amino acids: CASSQEASGGVYNEQFF. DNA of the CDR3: TGCGCCAGCAGCCAAGAAGCTAGCGGGGGGGTATACAATGAGCAGTTCTTC.

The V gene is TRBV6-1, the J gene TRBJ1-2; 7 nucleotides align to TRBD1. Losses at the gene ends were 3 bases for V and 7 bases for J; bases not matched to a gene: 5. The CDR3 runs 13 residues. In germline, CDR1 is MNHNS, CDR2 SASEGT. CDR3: CASSDQGDGGYTF. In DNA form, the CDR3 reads TGTGCCAGCAGTGACCAGGGGGATGGTGGCTACACCTTC.

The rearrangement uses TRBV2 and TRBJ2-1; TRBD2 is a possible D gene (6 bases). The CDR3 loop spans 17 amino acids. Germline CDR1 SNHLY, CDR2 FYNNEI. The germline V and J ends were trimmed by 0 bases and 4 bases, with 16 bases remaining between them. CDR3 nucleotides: TGTGCCAGCAGTGAAGCGGGATCGGGGGACCTATACAATGAGCAGTTCTTC. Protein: CASSEAGSGDLYNEQFF.